A selection of T cell receptor beta chains follows, all from one sample in a study of blood T cell repertoires in COVID-19. The repertoire was sequenced with immunoSEQ multiplex PCR; TCRdb's copy has only in-frame clones and lacks some. Of about 97,000 clones listed, around 88% were seen once; the top ten hold around 2.2%. Sequencing used peripheral blood. These receptors all come from a man in his fifties or sixties with COVID-19, enrolled during active disease. Each CDR3 is given with its conserved first and last residue. D genes are given only for firm matches. Some rows have no size entry. The others give once, few or many, or a class for an expanded clone.

j_gene: TRBJ2-7; v_gene: TRBV6-5; d_gene: TRBD1; abundance: .; CDR3aa: CASSPDRGSYEQYF; CDR3nt: TGTGCCAGCAGTCCCGACAGGGGCTCCTACGAGCAGTACTTC
j_gene: TRBJ2-1; v_gene: TRBV3-1/TRBV3-2; d_gene: TRBD2; abundance: .; CDR3aa: CASSRTGGSYNEQFF; CDR3nt: TGTGCCAGCAGCCGCACCGGGGGGTCCTACAATGAGCAGTTCTTC
j_gene: TRBJ1-5; v_gene: TRBV4-2; d_gene: .; abundance: .; CDR3aa: CASSPFDRSNQPQHF; CDR3nt: TGTGCCAGCAGTCCCTTCGACAGGAGCAATCAGCCCCAGCATTTT
j_gene: TRBJ1-4; v_gene: TRBV5-8; d_gene: TRBD1; abundance: .; CDR3aa: CASSLRTGTEKLFF; CDR3nt: TGTGCCAGCAGCCTTAGGACAGGGACTGAAAAACTGTTTTTT
j_gene: TRBJ2-3; v_gene: TRBV5-4; d_gene: .; abundance: .; CDR3aa: CASSPFWERGTDTQYF; CDR3nt: TGTGCCAGCAGCCCGTTTTGGGAGCGGGGCACAGATACGCAGTATTTT
j_gene: TRBJ2-1; v_gene: TRBV13; d_gene: .; abundance: .; CDR3aa: CASTRVDEQFF; CDR3nt: TGTGCCAGCACCCGGGTTGATGAGCAGTTCTTC
j_gene: TRBJ1-2; v_gene: TRBV6-5; d_gene: .; abundance: .; CDR3aa: CASSYSIQYNYGYTF; CDR3nt: TGTGCCAGCAGTTACTCGATACAGTATAACTATGGCTACACCTTC
j_gene: TRBJ1-2; v_gene: TRBV6-5; d_gene: TRBD1; abundance: .; CDR3aa: CASSYRRGDDGYTF; CDR3nt: TGTGCCAGCAGTTACCGCAGGGGGGACGATGGCTACACCTTC
j_gene: TRBJ1-4; v_gene: TRBV10-2; d_gene: TRBD1; abundance: once; CDR3aa: CASSDYRDRGEKLFF; CDR3nt: TGCGCCAGCAGTGACTACCGGGACAGAGGGGAAAAACTGTTTTTT
j_gene: TRBJ1-1; v_gene: TRBV28; d_gene: TRBD1; abundance: .; CDR3aa: CASSFGQGVSTEAFF; CDR3nt: TGTGCCAGCAGTTTTGGACAGGGGGTGAGCACTGAAGCTTTCTTT
j_gene: TRBJ2-1; v_gene: TRBV28; d_gene: .; abundance: .; CDR3aa: CASSLSRYWNEQFF; CDR3nt: TGTGCCAGCAGTTTATCGAGGTACTGGAATGAGCAGTTCTTC
j_gene: TRBJ1-2; v_gene: TRBV5-1; d_gene: .; abundance: few; CDR3aa: CASSLTGPGGYTF; CDR3nt: TGCGCCAGCAGCTTGACAGGTCCGGGTGGCTACACCTTC
j_gene: TRBJ1-5; v_gene: TRBV2; d_gene: .; abundance: .; CDR3aa: CASWAGLVGNQPQHF; CDR3nt: TGTGCCAGCTGGGCGGGGCTGGTCGGTAATCAGCCCCAGCATTTT
j_gene: TRBJ2-1; v_gene: TRBV4-2; d_gene: .; abundance: .; CDR3aa: CASSQSLEQFF; CDR3nt: TGTGCCAGCAGCCAATCTTTAGAGCAGTTCTTC
j_gene: TRBJ2-7; v_gene: TRBV7-2; d_gene: .; abundance: .; CDR3aa: CASTPGRGTSYEQYF; CDR3nt: TGTGCCAGCACTCCAGGACGGGGTACCTCCTACGAGCAGTACTTC
j_gene: TRBJ2-7; v_gene: TRBV28; d_gene: TRBD1; abundance: .; CDR3aa: CASSQWDRGHYEQYF; CDR3nt: TGTGCCAGCAGTCAGTGGGACAGGGGTCACTACGAGCAGTACTTC
j_gene: TRBJ2-3; v_gene: TRBV9; d_gene: .; abundance: .; CDR3aa: CASSVGWGRSTDTQYF; CDR3nt: TGTGCCAGCAGCGTAGGGTGGGGGCGTAGCACAGATACGCAGTATTTT
j_gene: TRBJ2-5; v_gene: TRBV10-3; d_gene: TRBD2; abundance: .; CDR3aa: CAISSGGARETQYF; CDR3nt: TGTGCCATCAGTTCGGGGGGGGCCCGAGAGACCCAGTACTTC
j_gene: TRBJ1-2; v_gene: TRBV29-1; d_gene: TRBD1; abundance: .; CDR3aa: CSVVWTGRRYGYTF; CDR3nt: TGCAGCGTTGTGTGGACAGGCCGAAGGTATGGCTACACCTTC
j_gene: TRBJ1-5; v_gene: TRBV4-1; d_gene: .; abundance: .; CDR3aa: CASSQLSGIGQPQHF; CDR3nt: TGCGCCAGCAGCCAACTCAGCGGGATAGGTCAGCCCCAGCATTTT
j_gene: TRBJ2-1; v_gene: TRBV6-1; d_gene: TRBD1; abundance: few; CDR3aa: CASSDTGGEQFF; CDR3nt: TGTGCCAGCAGTGATACAGGGGGTGAGCAGTTCTTC
j_gene: TRBJ1-1; v_gene: TRBV27; d_gene: TRBD1; abundance: once; CDR3aa: CASRGQAHTEAFF; CDR3nt: TGTGCCAGCAGGGGACAGGCCCACACTGAAGCTTTCTTT
j_gene: TRBJ1-1; v_gene: TRBV6-5; d_gene: .; abundance: once; CDR3aa: CASSSHSEAFF; CDR3nt: TGTGCCAGCAGTTCCCACTCTGAAGCTTTCTTT
j_gene: TRBJ1-4; v_gene: TRBV7-2; d_gene: .; abundance: .; CDR3aa: CASSLVGTGLFF; CDR3nt: TGTGCCAGCAGCTTAGTTGGGACTGGACTGTTTTTT
j_gene: TRBJ2-7; v_gene: TRBV5-4; d_gene: .; abundance: .; CDR3aa: CASSLFGSYEQYF; CDR3nt: TGTGCCAGCAGCTTGTTCGGTTCCTACGAGCAGTACTTC
j_gene: TRBJ1-6; v_gene: TRBV3-1/TRBV3-2; d_gene: TRBD1; abundance: .; CDR3aa: CASSSGTGEYSPLHF; CDR3nt: TGTGCCAGCAGCTCCGGGACAGGGGAATATTCACCCCTCCACTTT
j_gene: TRBJ1-6; v_gene: TRBV18; d_gene: TRBD1; abundance: .; CDR3aa: CASSPRQGAEESSPLHF; CDR3nt: TGTGCCAGCTCACCGAGACAGGGGGCAGAGGAGAGTTCACCCCTCCACTTT
j_gene: TRBJ2-2; v_gene: TRBV5-5; d_gene: .; abundance: .; CDR3aa: CASSLGGTSTGELFF; CDR3nt: TGTGCCAGCAGCTTGGGAGGGACTTCCACCGGGGAGCTGTTTTTT
j_gene: TRBJ1-2; v_gene: TRBV7-2; d_gene: .; abundance: .; CDR3aa: CASSLGGGTNYGYTF; CDR3nt: TGTGCCAGCAGCTTAGGGGGGGGCACTAACTATGGCTACACCTTC
j_gene: TRBJ2-2; v_gene: TRBV18; d_gene: TRBD1; abundance: .; CDR3aa: CASSLGQGASAGELFF; CDR3nt: TGTGCCAGCTCACTAGGACAGGGGGCATCGGCCGGGGAGCTGTTTTTT
j_gene: TRBJ1-2; v_gene: TRBV6-5; d_gene: TRBD1; abundance: .; CDR3aa: CASTGREGAIYGYTF; CDR3nt: TGTGCCAGCACGGGCCGGGAGGGGGCAATCTATGGCTACACCTTC
j_gene: TRBJ1-1; v_gene: TRBV19; d_gene: .; abundance: .; CDR3aa: CASSPITGGWTEAFF; CDR3nt: TGTGCCAGTAGTCCCATTACGGGGGGCTGGACTGAAGCTTTCTTT
j_gene: TRBJ2-7; v_gene: TRBV19; d_gene: .; abundance: .; CDR3aa: CASSRQGGSYEQYF; CDR3nt: TGTGCCAGTAGTAGGCAAGGGGGCTCCTACGAGCAGTACTTC
j_gene: TRBJ1-4; v_gene: TRBV18; d_gene: .; abundance: .; CDR3aa: CASSPRTEANEKLFF; CDR3nt: TGTGCCAGCTCACCAAGGACAGAAGCTAATGAAAAACTGTTTTTT
j_gene: TRBJ1-5; v_gene: TRBV30; d_gene: TRBD1; abundance: .; CDR3aa: CAWGDSYSNQPQHF; CDR3nt: TGTGCCTGGGGGGACAGCTATAGCAATCAGCCCCAGCATTTT
j_gene: TRBJ2-1; v_gene: TRBV7-3; d_gene: .; abundance: .; CDR3aa: CASSLGAYNEQFF; CDR3nt: TGTGCCAGCAGCTTAGGGGCGTACAATGAGCAGTTCTTC
j_gene: TRBJ2-5; v_gene: TRBV7-9; d_gene: .; abundance: few; CDR3aa: CACRSVDRAEETQYF; CDR3nt: TGTGCCTGCAGGAGCGTGGACAGAGCTGAAGAGACCCAGTACTTC
j_gene: TRBJ1-1; v_gene: TRBV19; d_gene: .; abundance: .; CDR3aa: CASSMRAHLEGFF; CDR3nt: TGTGCCAGTAGTATGCGGGCCCACCTTGAAGGCTTCTTT
j_gene: TRBJ2-3; v_gene: TRBV3-1/TRBV3-2; d_gene: TRBD2; abundance: .; CDR3aa: CASSHGTTVGRPYF; CDR3nt: TGTGCCAGCAGCCACGGGACTACCGTTGGTCGTCCGTATTTT
j_gene: TRBJ1-6; v_gene: TRBV3-1/TRBV3-2; d_gene: .; abundance: .; CDR3aa: CASSQAPGSVSPLHF; CDR3nt: TGTGCCAGCAGCCAAGCCCCAGGGTCGGTTTCACCCCTCCACTTT
j_gene: TRBJ1-6; v_gene: TRBV2; d_gene: TRBD1; abundance: once; CDR3aa: CASSVNPPDRVSSSPLHF; CDR3nt: TGTGCCAGCAGTGTTAATCCGCCGGACAGGGTCTCATCTTCACCCCTCCACTTT
j_gene: TRBJ1-5; v_gene: TRBV6-2/TRBV6-3; d_gene: TRBD1; abundance: .; CDR3aa: CASSYRGEGARGNQPQHF; CDR3nt: TGTGCCAGCAGTTATCGAGGTGAGGGGGCGAGGGGCAATCAGCCCCAGCATTTT
j_gene: TRBJ1-6; v_gene: TRBV18; d_gene: .; abundance: .; CDR3aa: CASSQLALREGRSPLHF; CDR3nt: TGTGCCAGCTCACAACTAGCTCTGAGGGAGGGACGCTCACCCCTCCACTTT
j_gene: TRBJ2-3; v_gene: TRBV5-1; d_gene: TRBD2; abundance: .; CDR3aa: CASSFGLGLYF; CDR3nt: TGCGCCAGCAGCTTCGGACTAGGGTTGTATTTT
j_gene: TRBJ1-5; v_gene: TRBV7-9; d_gene: .; abundance: few; CDR3aa: CASSPGRVMSSSNQPQHF; CDR3nt: TGTGCCAGCAGCCCAGGGAGGGTCATGAGCAGTAGCAATCAGCCCCAGCATTTT